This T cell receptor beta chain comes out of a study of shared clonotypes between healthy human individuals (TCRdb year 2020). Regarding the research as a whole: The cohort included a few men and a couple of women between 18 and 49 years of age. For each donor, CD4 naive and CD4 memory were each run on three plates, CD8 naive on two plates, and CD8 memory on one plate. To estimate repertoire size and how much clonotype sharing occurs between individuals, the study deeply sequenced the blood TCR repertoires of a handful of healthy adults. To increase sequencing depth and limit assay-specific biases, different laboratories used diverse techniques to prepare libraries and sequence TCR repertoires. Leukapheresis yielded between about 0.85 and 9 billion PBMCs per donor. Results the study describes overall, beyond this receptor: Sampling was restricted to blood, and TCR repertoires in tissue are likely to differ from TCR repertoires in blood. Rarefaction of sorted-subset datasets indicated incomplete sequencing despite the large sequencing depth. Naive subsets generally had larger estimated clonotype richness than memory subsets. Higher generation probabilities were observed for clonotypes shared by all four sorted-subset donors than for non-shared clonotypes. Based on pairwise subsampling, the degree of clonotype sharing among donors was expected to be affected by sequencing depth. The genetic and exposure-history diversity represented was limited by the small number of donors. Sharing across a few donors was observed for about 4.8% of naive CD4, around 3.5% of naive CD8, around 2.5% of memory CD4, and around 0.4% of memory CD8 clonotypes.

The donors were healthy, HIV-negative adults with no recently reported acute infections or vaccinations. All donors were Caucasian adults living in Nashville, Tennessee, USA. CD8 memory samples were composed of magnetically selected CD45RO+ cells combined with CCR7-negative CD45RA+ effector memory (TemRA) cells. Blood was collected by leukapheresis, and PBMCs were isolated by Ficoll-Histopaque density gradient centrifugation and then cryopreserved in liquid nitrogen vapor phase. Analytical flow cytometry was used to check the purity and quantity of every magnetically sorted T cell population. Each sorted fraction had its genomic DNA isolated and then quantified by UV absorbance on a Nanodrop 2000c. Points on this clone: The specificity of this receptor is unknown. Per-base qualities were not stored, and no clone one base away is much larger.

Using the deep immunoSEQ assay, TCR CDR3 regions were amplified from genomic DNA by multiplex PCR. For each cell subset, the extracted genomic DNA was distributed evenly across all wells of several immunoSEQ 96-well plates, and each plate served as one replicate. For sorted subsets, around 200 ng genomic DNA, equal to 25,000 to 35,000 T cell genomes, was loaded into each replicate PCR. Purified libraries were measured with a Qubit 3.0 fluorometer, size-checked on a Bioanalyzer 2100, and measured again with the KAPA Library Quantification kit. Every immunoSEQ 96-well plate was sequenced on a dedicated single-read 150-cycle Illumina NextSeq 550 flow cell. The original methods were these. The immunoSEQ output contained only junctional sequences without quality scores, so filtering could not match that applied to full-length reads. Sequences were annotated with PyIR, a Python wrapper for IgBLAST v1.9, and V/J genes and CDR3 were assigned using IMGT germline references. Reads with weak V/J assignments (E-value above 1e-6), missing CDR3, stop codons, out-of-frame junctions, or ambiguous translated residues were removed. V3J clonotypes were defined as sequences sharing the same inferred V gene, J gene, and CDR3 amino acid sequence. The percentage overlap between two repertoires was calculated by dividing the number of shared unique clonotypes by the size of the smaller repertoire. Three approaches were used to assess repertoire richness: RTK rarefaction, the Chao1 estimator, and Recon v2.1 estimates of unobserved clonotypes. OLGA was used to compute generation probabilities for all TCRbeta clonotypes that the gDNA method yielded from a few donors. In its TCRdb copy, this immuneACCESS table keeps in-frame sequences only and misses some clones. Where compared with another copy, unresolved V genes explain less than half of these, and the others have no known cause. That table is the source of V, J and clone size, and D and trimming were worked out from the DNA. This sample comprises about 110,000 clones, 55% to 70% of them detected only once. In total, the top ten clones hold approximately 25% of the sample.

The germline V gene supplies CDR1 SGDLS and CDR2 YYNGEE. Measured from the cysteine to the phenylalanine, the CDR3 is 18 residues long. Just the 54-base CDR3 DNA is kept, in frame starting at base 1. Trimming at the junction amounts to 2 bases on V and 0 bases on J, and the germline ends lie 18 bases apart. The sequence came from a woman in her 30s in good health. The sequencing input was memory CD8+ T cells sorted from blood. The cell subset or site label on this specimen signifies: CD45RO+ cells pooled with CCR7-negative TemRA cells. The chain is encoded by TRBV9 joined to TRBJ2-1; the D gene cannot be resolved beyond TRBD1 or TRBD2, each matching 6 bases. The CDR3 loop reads CASSVEQGLGSSYNEQFF. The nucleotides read TGTGCCAGCAGCGTGGAACAGGGACTTGGGTCCTCCTACAATGAGCAGTTCTTC.